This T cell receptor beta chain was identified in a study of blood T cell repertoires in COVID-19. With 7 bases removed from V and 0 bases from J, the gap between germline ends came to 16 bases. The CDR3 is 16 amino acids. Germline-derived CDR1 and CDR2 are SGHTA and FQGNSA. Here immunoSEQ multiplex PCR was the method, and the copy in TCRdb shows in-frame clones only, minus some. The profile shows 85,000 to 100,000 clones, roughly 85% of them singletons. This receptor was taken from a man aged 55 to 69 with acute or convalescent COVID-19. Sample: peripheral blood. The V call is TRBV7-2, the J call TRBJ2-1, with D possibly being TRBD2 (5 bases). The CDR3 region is CASNPTGKNSYNEQFF. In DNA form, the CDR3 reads TGTGCCAGCAATCCCACGGGGAAAAACTCCTACAATGAGCAGTTCTTC. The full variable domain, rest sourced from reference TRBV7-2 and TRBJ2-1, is GAGVSQSPSNKVTEKGKDVELRCDPISGHTALYWYRQSLGQGLEFLIYFQGNSAPDKSGLPSDRFSAERTGGSVSTLTIQRTQQEDSAVYLCASNPTGKNSYNEQFFGPGTRLTVL.